What follows are 18 T cell receptor beta chains derived from one specimen sequenced in a study of T-cell reconstitution after alpha-beta-depleted transplantation in children. Unique molecular identifiers were incorporated when the TCRbeta library was constructed. Each CDR3 protein is one row after TCRdb ran MiXCR on the PCR reads. The table has 40,000 to 55,000 distinct CDR3 sequences, around 9% seen once. This specimen was PBMCs, mostly from graft donor cells, taken 60 days after TCRalphabeta/CD19-depleted stem cell transplant. These receptors were taken from a male patient between 2 and 9 years old who had a stem cell transplant for chronic granulomatous disease, so the T cells may come from the graft donor.

This clonotype was recorded many times. This sequence joins TRBV7-2 and TRBJ2-7, with unresolved D. V lost 5 bases and J lost 2, with 16 bases in between. CDR3 size: 15 residues. Germline CDR1 and CDR2: SGHTA and FQGNSA. The DNA for the CDR3 is TGTGCCAGCAGCACCCACGTTGGGAATCCCTACGAGCAGTACTTC. Encoded protein: CASSTHVGNPYEQYF.

The CDR3 loop reads CSARAPVSGANVLTF. The CDR3 coding sequence is TGCAGTGCTAGAGCTCCTGTCTCTGGGGCCAACGTCCTGACTTTC. This chain connects TRBV20-1 to TRBJ2-6; no firm D call. CDR1 is DFQATT and CDR2 is SNEGSKA in the germline V gene (reference sequence). V shed 1 base and J shed 0 bases, with 7 bases lying between them. CDR3 length equals 15 residues.

This clonotype was detected many times. The rearrangement joins TRBV2 to TRBJ2-5, with 8 bases fitting TRBD1. Trimming at V came to 4 bases and at J to 4 bases, leaving 5 bases not matched to a gene. The CDR3 spans 14 residues. Germline V gives CDR1 SNHLY, CDR2 FYNNEI. The CDR3 sequence is CASSADRVSETQYF. DNA of the CDR3: TGTGCCAGCAGTGCGGACAGGGTGTCAGAGACCCAGTACTTC.

This clonotype came up a few times. The V call is TRBV5-5, the J call TRBJ1-2; 7 nucleotides agree with TRBD1. After removal of 4 bases from V and 7 bases from J, the junction contained 7 bases not matched to a gene. In germline, CDR1 is SGHKS, CDR2 YYEKEE (reference sequence). This CDR3 has 13 amino acids. CDR3 protein: CASSQGDGSGYTF. CDR3 in DNA: TGTGCCAGCAGCCAGGGGGATGGATCTGGCTACACCTTC.

The genes are TRBV6-1 and TRBJ2-3; D may be TRBD1 or TRBD2 (5 bases each). The CDR3 spans 13 residues. Per the germline V gene, CDR1 is MNHNS and CDR2 is SASEGT. V was pared by 6 bases and J by 9 bases, with 16 bases between. The CDR3 DNA reads TGTGCCAGCAGGATCCAGGGTGGGGAGACGCAGTATTTT. Amino acids: CASRIQGGETQYF.

This clonotype was seen repeatedly, ten times or more. The chain uses TRBV20-1 and TRBJ2-1, with a tentative D call TRBD2 (6 bases). V was clipped by 7 bases and J by 10 bases, with 20 bases between them. Germline values: CDR1 DFQATT, CDR2 SNEGSKA (reference sequence). The CDR3 totals 13 residues. The CDR3 sequence: CSVRRRIAGEQFF. The CDR3 bases are TGCAGTGTCAGAAGAAGGATTGCGGGAGAGCAGTTCTTC.

This clonotype was seen at least ten times. The V call is TRBV3-1, the J call TRBJ2-2; D not resolved. Trimming took 4 bases from V and 6 from J, leaving 9 bases between them. Germline CDR1 and CDR2: LGHDT and YNNKEL (reference sequence). CDR3 length equals 13 residues. CDR3 loop: CASSPPVAGELFF. CDR3 DNA sequence: TGTGCCAGCAGCCCCCCCGTCGCCGGGGAGCTGTTTTTT. Supplemented by reference TRBV3-1 and TRBJ2-2, the full variable domain reads DTAVSQTPKYLVTQMGNDKSIKCEQNLGHDTMYWYKQDSKKFLKIMFSYNNKELIINETVPNRFSPKSPDKAHLNLHINSLELGDSAVYFCASSPPVAGELFFGEGSRLTVL.

This clonotype was detected many times. The chain combines TRBV5-1 with TRBJ2-5; D is ambiguous. The CDR3 length is 14 residues. With 2 bases removed from V and 1 base from J, the gap between germline ends came to 9 bases. CDR1 and CDR2 (germline): SGHRS, YFSETQ. The DNA of the CDR3 is TGCGCCAGCAGCTTAGGCAGCACCCAAGAGACCCAGTACTTC. It encodes CASSLGSTQETQYF. The variable domain in full, with the rest retrieved from reference TRBV5-1 and TRBJ2-5, is KAGVTQTPRYLIKTRGQQVTLSCSPISGHRSVSWYQQTPGQGLQFLFEYFSETQRNKGNFPGRFSGRQFSNSRSEMNVSTLELGDSALYLCASSLGSTQETQYFGPGTRLLVL.

This clonotype came up a few times. This chain joins TRBV6-4 and TRBJ2-3; TRBD2 matches at 7 bases. Unmatched junction bases numbered 6, after V lost 1 base and J lost 8 bases. From germline, CDR1 is MRHNA and CDR2 SNTAGT. The CDR3 runs to 14 residues. The CDR3 DNA follows: TGTGCCAGCAGTGACTTTGCGGGAGTGGGTACGCAGTATTTT. Protein sequence: CASSDFAGVGTQYF.

This clonotype has at least ten counts. In DNA, the CDR3 is TGTGCCAGCGGCCCCGGGCTAAACTACGAGCAGTACTTC. It is translated as CASGPGLNYEQYF. The V and J genes are TRBV12-3 or TRBV12-4 and TRBJ2-7; D call uncertain. The CDR3 loop spans 13 amino acids. The V and J ends lost 8 bases and 3 bases respectively, with 14 bases between them.

The gene calls are TRBV6-1 and TRBJ2-1; 8 bases line up with TRBD1. CDR3 length: 14 amino acids. Looked up from germline, CDR1 is MNHNS and CDR2 is SASEGT. The V segment lost 6 bases and the J segment 9 bases; nucleotides outside the gene matches: 10. The CDR3 protein is CASRGGQGRAEQFF. In DNA form, the CDR3 reads TGTGCCAGCAGGGGCGGACAGGGACGGGCTGAGCAGTTCTTC.

This clonotype was picked up many times. This chain joins TRBV4-2 and TRBJ2-7; 9 positions agree with TRBD2. CDR1 is LGHNA, CDR2 YNFKEQ, per germline. J lost 1 base, V lost 0 bases, and 4 bases had no gene match. The CDR3 has 16 residues. Written as DNA, the CDR3 is TGTGCCAGCAGCCAAGATCATACTAGCGGGTCCTACGAGCAGTACTTC. It specifies CASSQDHTSGSYEQYF.

This clonotype was recorded many times. This chain joins TRBV7-2 and TRBJ1-2, with 11 positions matching TRBD1. The CDR3 runs 14 residues. V lost 3 bases to trimming and J lost 6 bases; unmatched junction nucleotides: 3. In germline, CDR1 is SGHTA, CDR2 FQGNSA. The CDR3 nucleotides read TGTGCCAGCAGCTTGGGACAGGGGGAGGATGGCTACACCTTC. The encoded protein is CASSLGQGEDGYTF.

Many counts were recorded for this clonotype. The chain has TRBV20-1 and TRBJ2-7; TRBD2 matches at 10 bases. The ends lost 3 bases at V and 4 bases at J; junction bases unmatched: 9. Germline V gene sequence: CDR1 DFQATT, CDR2 SNEGSKA (reference sequence). The CDR3 has 15 residues. The CDR3 bases are TGCAGTGCTAGGACTAGCGGGCCGGGTTCTTACGAGCAGTACTTC. Translating it yields CSARTSGPGSYEQYF.

This clonotype was seen repeatedly, ten times or more. The J gene is TRBJ1-5, the V gene TRBV2, with D possibly matching TRBD1 (5 bases). The germline V gene encodes CDR1 SNHLY and CDR2 FYNNEI. Trimming removed 6 bases from V and 8 bases from J, with 11 bases in between. The CDR3 length is 12 residues. CDR3 region: CASSPGGKPQHF. CDR3 nucleotides: TGTGCCAGCAGCCCCGGGGGGAAGCCCCAGCATTTT.

This clonotype occurred many times. The genes are TRBV20-1 and TRBJ2-2, with D unclear. The CDR3 is 13 amino acids. V lost 6 bases to trimming and J lost 2 bases, with 10 bases between them. Germline CDR1 and CDR2: DFQATT and SNEGSKA (reference sequence). CDR3 sequence reads: CSASYANTGELFF. Here the CDR3 DNA reads TGCAGTGCCAGTTACGCCAACACCGGGGAGCTGTTTTTT.

This clonotype was seen a handful of times. The gene calls are TRBV6-4 and TRBJ1-5, with no clear D. The CDR3 length is 13 residues. Per germline, CDR1 MRHNA and CDR2 SNTAGT. V was pared by 5 bases and J by 0 bases, with 5 bases between. The CDR3 protein is CASSTDSNQPQHF. The CDR3 DNA follows: TGTGCCAGCAGTACAGATAGCAATCAGCCCCAGCATTTT.

This clonotype was seen many times. The DNA for the CDR3 is TGCAGTGCTAGAGCTCGAGGGAACACCGGGGAGCTGTTTTTT. Protein sequence: CSARARGNTGELFF. This chain links TRBV20-1 with TRBJ2-2; D unresolved. This CDR3 has 14 residues. CDR1 is DFQATT, CDR2 SNEGSKA, per germline (reference sequence). V shed 1 base and J shed 1 base, with 7 bases lying between them.